This T cell receptor beta chain was recovered during a study of shared clonotypes between healthy human individuals. The CDR3 is 15 residues long. CDR1 and CDR2 from the germline V gene are SGHRS and YFSETQ. Germline trimming cut 4 bases from V and 5 bases from J; bases unmatched to any gene: 11. Replicate sorted-subset PCRs were loaded with around 200 ng DNA, 30,000 to 35,000 T cell genomes. TCRdb's table, derived via immunoSEQ multiplex PCR, lists solely in-frame clones and lacks some. This repertoire shows 2 million to 2.5 million clones, nearly 97% found once; its top ten account for roughly 0.13%.

The sequence came from a man younger than 35 in good health. The chain employs TRBV5-1 and TRBJ2-7; 8 bases are shared with TRBD2. Sequenced sample: naive CD4+ T cells sorted from blood. Subset denoted: CD45RA+ positively selected. The CDR3 sequence: CASSPRGGGTHEQYF. The CDR3 DNA sequence: TGCGCCAGCAGCCCCCGGGGGGGCGGCACCCACGAGCAGTACTTC.